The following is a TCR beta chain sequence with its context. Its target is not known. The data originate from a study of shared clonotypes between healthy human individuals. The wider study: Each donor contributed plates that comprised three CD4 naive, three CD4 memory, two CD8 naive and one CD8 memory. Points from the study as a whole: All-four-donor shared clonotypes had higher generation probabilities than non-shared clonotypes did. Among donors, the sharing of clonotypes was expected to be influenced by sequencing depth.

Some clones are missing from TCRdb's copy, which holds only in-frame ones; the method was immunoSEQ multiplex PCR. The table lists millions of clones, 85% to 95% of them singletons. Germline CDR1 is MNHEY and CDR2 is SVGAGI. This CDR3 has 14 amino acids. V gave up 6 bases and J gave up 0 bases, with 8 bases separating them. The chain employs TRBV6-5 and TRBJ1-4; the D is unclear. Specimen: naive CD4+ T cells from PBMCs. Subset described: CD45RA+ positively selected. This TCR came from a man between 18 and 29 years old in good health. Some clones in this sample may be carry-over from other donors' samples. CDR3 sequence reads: CASRSLATNEKLFF. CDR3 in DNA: TGTGCCAGCAGGTCTCTTGCAACTAATGAAAAACTGTTTTTT.